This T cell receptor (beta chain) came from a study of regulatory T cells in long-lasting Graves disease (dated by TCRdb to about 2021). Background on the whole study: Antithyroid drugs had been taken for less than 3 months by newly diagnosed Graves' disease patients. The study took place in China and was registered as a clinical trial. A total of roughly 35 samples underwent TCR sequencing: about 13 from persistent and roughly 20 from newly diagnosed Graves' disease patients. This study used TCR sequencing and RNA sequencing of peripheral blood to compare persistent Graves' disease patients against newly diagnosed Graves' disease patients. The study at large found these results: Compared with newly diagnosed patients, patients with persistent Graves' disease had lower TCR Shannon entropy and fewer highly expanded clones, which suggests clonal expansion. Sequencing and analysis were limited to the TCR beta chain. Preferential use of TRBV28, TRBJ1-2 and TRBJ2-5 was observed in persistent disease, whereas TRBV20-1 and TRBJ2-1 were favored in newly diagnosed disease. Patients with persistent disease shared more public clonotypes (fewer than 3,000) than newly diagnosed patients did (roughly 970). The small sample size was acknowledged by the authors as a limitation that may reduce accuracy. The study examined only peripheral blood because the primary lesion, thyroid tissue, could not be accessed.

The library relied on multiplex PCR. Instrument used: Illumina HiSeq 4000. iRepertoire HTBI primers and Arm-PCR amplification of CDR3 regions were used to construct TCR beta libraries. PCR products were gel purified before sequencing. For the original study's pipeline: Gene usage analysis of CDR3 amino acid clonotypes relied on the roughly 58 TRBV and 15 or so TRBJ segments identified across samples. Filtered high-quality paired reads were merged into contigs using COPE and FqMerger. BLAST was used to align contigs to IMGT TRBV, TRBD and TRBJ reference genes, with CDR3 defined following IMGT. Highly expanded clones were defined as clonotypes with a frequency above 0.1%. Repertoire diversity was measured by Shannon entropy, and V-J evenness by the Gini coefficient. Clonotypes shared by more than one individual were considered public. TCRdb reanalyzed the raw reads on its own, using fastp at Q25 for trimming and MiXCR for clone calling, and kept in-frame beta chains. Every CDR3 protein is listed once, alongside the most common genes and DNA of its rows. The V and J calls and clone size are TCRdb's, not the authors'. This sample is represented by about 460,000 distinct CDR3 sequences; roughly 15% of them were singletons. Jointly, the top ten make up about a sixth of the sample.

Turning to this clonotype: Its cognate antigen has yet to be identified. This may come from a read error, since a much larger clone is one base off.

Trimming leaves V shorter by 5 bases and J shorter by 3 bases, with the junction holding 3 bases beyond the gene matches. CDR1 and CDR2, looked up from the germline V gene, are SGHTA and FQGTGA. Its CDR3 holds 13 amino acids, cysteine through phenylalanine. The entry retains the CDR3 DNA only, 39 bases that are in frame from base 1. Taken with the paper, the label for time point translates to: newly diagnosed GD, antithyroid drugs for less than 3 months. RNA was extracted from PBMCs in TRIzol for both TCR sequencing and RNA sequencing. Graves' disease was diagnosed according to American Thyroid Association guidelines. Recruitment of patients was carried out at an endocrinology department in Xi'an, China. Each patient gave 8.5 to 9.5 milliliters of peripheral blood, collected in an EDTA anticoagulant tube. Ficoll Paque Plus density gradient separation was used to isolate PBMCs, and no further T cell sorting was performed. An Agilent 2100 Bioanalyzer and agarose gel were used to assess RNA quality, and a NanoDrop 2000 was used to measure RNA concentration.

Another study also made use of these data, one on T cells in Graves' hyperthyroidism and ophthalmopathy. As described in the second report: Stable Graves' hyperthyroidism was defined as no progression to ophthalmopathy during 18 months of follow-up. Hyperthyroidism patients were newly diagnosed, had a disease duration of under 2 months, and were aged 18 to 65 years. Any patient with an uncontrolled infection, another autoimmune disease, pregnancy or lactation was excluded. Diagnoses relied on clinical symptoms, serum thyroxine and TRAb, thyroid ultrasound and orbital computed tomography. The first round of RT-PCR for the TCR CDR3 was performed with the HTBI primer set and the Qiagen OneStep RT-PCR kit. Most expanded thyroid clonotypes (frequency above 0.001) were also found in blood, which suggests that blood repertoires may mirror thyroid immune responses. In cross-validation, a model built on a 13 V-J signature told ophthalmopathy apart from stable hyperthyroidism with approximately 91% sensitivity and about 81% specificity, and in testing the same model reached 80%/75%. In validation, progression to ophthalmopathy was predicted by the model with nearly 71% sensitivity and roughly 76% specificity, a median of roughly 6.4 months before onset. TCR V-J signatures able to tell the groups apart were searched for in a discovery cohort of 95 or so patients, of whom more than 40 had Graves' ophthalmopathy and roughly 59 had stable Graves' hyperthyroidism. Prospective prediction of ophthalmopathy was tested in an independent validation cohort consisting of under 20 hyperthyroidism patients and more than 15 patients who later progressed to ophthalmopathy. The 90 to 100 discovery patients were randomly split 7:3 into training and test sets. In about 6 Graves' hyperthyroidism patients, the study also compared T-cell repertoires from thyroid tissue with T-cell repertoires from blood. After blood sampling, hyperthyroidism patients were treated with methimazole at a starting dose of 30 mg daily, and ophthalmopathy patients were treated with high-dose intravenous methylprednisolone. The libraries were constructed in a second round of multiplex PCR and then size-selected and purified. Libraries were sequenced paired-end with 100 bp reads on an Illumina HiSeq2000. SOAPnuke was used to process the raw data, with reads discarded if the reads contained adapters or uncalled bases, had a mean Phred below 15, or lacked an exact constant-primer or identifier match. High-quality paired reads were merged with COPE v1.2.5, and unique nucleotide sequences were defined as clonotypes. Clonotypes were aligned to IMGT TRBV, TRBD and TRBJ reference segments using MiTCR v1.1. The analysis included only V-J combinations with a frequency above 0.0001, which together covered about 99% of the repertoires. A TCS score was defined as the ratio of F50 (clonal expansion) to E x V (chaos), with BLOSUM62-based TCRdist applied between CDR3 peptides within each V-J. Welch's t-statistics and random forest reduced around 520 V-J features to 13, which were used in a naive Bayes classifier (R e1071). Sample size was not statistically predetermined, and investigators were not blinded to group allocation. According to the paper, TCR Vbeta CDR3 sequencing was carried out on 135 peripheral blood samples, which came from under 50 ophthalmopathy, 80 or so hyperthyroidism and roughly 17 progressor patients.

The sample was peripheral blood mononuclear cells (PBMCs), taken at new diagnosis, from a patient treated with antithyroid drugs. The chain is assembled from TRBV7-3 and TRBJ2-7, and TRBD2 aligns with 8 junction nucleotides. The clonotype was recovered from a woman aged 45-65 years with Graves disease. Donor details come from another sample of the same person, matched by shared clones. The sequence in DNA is TGTGCCAGCAGCAAAAGCGGGAGCTACGAGCAGTACTTC. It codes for CASSKSGSYEQYF.